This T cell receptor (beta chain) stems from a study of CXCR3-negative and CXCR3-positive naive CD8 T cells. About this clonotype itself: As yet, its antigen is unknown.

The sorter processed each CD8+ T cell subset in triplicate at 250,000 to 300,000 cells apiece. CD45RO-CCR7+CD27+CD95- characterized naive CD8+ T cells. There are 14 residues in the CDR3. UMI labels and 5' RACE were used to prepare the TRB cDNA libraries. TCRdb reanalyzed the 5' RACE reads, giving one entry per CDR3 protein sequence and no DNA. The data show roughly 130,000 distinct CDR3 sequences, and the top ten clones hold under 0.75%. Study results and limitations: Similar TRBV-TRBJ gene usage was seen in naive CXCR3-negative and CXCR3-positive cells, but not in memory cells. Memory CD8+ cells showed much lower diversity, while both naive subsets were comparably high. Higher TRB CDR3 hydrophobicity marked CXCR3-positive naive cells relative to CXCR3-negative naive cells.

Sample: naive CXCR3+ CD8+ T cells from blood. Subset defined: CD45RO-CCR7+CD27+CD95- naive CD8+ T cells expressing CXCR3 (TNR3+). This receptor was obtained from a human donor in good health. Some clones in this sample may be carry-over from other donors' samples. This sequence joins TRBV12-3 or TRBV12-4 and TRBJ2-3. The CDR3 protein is CASSSGFRTDTQYF.